The 8 T cell receptor beta chains reported below all come from one sample, sequenced in a study of T cells in Graves' hyperthyroidism and ophthalmopathy. Amplification targeted TCR beta CDR3 regions from RNA transcripts. HTBI primers drove first-round RT-PCR of the TCR CDR3. In TCRdb, the multiplex PCR reads were re-called with MiXCR into one record per CDR3 protein. The table includes about 690,000 distinct CDR3 sequences, 17% detected once. Input material: blood. The receptors originated from a man between 45 and 60 years old with Graves' hyperthyroidism.

This clonotype was recorded a few times. The gene calls are TRBV29-1 and TRBJ1-2, with a tentative D call TRBD1 (6 bases). The CDR3 has 12 residues. With 4 bases removed from V and 3 bases from J, the gap between germline ends came to 9 bases. Germline loops: CDR1 SQVTM, CDR2 ANQGSEA. The CDR3 nucleotides read TGCAGCGTTGCGGACAGATACTATGGCTACACCTTC. This translates into CSVADRYYGYTF.

This clonotype appeared many times. This chain uses TRBV7-2 with TRBJ2-7, with 9 bases fitting TRBD1. The CDR3 has 14 amino acids. The junction had 6 bases not matched to a gene; V was cut back by 6 bases and J by 3 bases. Germline CDR1 is SGHTA and CDR2 is FQGNSA. CDR3 nucleotides: TGTGCCAGCAGTCGACAGGGGGACCTCTACGAGCAGTACTTC. Protein product: CASSRQGDLYEQYF. The full variable domain, its missing parts supplied by reference TRBV7-2 and TRBJ2-7, is GAGVSQSPSNKVTEKGKDVELRCDPISGHTALYWYRQSLGQGLEFLIYFQGNSAPDKSGLPSDRFSAERTGGSVSTLTIQRTQQEDSAVYLCASSRQGDLYEQYFGPGTRLTVT.

This clonotype was seen at least ten times. The genes are TRBV27 and TRBJ2-7; 8 nucleotides line up with TRBD2. This CDR3 has 15 amino acids. V gave up 4 bases and J gave up 1 base; unmatched junction bases: 6. Germline V gene lookup returns CDR1 MNHEY and CDR2 SMNVEV (reference sequence). The CDR3 here is CASSSLAGKSYEQYF. Here the CDR3 DNA reads TGTGCCAGCAGTTCCCTAGCGGGCAAATCCTACGAGCAGTACTTC.

This clonotype has at least ten counts. The chain is built from TRBV27 and TRBJ1-1; a weak D match, TRBD1 (5 bases). With 6 bases removed from V and 1 base from J, the gap between germline ends came to 15 bases. Germline assignment: CDR1 MNHEY and CDR2 SMNVEV (reference sequence). The length of the CDR3 is 15 residues. This CDR3 is CASRRTGGSNTEAFF. Here the CDR3 DNA reads TGTGCCAGCAGAAGGACTGGGGGGTCGAACACTGAAGCTTTCTTT.

This clonotype was observed many times. The genes are TRBV28 and TRBJ2-5, with no clear D. Trimming took off 5 bases at V and 4 bases at J, with 8 bases between the two ends. The CDR3 covers 12 residues. Germline V gene data show CDR1 as MDHEN and CDR2 as SYDVKM. The CDR3 spells CASSPKGETQYF. Here the CDR3 DNA reads TGTGCCAGCAGTCCAAAGGGAGAGACCCAGTACTTC.

This clonotype was observed many times. V and J are TRBV2 and TRBJ1-1; perhaps TRBD1 as D (5 bases). CDR1 is SNHLY and CDR2 is FYNNEI in the germline V gene. V lost 9 bases and J lost 2, with 10 bases in between. The CDR3 extends over 12 amino acids. CDR3 loop: CASSRENTEAFF. The CDR3 DNA is TGTGCCAGTAGCAGGGAAAACACTGAAGCTTTCTTT.

In this sample, this clonotype turned up a few times. The J gene is TRBJ1-5, the V gene TRBV19; D call uncertain. Trimming cost V 3 bases and J 1 base, with 4 bases left between them. The CDR3 consists of 13 residues. Per the germline V gene, CDR1 is LNHDA and CDR2 is SQIVND (reference sequence). CDR3 in DNA: TGTGCCAGTAGTATTCAGAGCAATCAGCCCCAGCATTTT. It yields the protein CASSIQSNQPQHF.

This clonotype was observed at least ten times. This chain links TRBV7-2 with TRBJ2-3; 10 bases line up with TRBD2. The CDR3 sequence is 15 residues long. The trim removed 4 bases at V and 2 bases at J, leaving 3 bases unmatched. Germline V CDR1 and CDR2: SGHTA, FQGNSA. In DNA form, the CDR3 reads TGTGCCAGCAGCTCCCTAGCGGGAGACACAGATACGCAGTATTTT. This translates into CASSSLAGDTDTQYF.